These 9 T cell receptor beta chains share one sample of origin, sequenced in a study of Ad26.COV2.S vaccination and SARS-CoV-2 variants. Sequencing was performed with immunoSEQ multiplex PCR; in TCRdb, only in-frame clones are kept and a portion is missing. The sample yields roughly 500,000 clones, 87% seen once. Stated treatment: about 20 received Ad26.COV2.S at low or high dose, single or two shots; roughly five received placebo; per-sample allocation not given. The investigators took samples on day 63 after the first vaccine or placebo injection. The sequencing here drew on peripheral blood, taken in a trial of Ad26.COV2.S vaccine versus placebo. Every receptor here comes from a person aged 18-60 years who received the Ad26.COV2.S COVID-19 vaccine or a placebo.

This clone was counted a few times. This chain joins TRBV7-2 and TRBJ2-7; possible D gene TRBD1, 5 bases. The CDR3 covers 15 residues. V was cut by 0 bases and J by 4 bases, with 13 bases left in between. Germline values: CDR1 SGHTA, CDR2 FQGNSA. In nucleotides, the CDR3 is TGTGCCAGCAGCTTAGCGGGGCAGGTGGAGTACGAGCAGTACTTC. It is translated as CASSLAGQVEYEQYF.

This clone has a handful of counts. The chain links TRBV27 to TRBJ2-7; D gene uncertain. The CDR3 covers 13 residues. The V end was cut by 2 bases, the J end by 3 bases, with 8 bases between. Germline values: CDR1 MNHEY, CDR2 SMNVEV (reference sequence). In nucleotides, the CDR3 is TGTGCCAGCAGTTTAGATGGTTTCTACGAGCAGTACTTC. Amino acids: CASSLDGFYEQYF.

This clone showed up just once. The chain links TRBV7-9 to TRBJ2-5; a possible D gene is TRBD1 (7 bases). The CDR3 covers 15 residues. Germline assignment: CDR1 SEHNR and CDR2 FQNEAQ (reference sequence). The V gene lost 7 bases and the J gene lost 1 base, with 16 bases spanning the gap. The CDR3 here is CASNQRQGGQETQYF. Here the CDR3 DNA reads TGTGCCAGCAATCAAAGACAGGGAGGCCAAGAGACCCAGTACTTC.

The V and J genes are TRBV5-1 and TRBJ2-3; the match to TRBD1 covers 11 bases. The CDR3 spans 16 residues. With 0 bases clipped from V and 5 bases from J, the junction kept 5 bases outside the gene matches. The germline gives CDR1 SGHRS, CDR2 YFSETQ. The CDR3 here is CASSLVGTGGEDTQYF. In DNA, the CDR3 is TGCGCCAGCAGCTTGGTGGGGACAGGGGGGGAAGATACGCAGTATTTT.

V gene TRBV7-9 combines with J gene TRBJ2-1; tentatively, D is TRBD2 (5 bases). V was trimmed by 3 bases and J by 6 bases, leaving 12 bases between them. CDR1 is SEHNR and CDR2 is FQNEAQ in the germline V gene (reference sequence). CDR3 size: 14 residues. The CDR3 here is CASSLASPSNEQFF. As DNA, the CDR3 is TGTGCCAGCAGCTTGGCTAGCCCCTCCAATGAGCAGTTCTTC.

V gene TRBV6-5 combines with J gene TRBJ2-7, with D possibly matching TRBD1 (5 bases). Germline V gene lookup returns CDR1 MNHEY and CDR2 SVGAGI. The CDR3 runs to 13 residues. The CDR3 nucleotides read TGTGTCACAGTGACAGTCCAATCCTACGAGCAGTACTTC. Protein sequence: CVTVTVQSYEQYF.

The chain joins TRBV6-5 to TRBJ2-5; D assignment may be TRBD1 or TRBD2 (6 bases each). CDR1 MNHEY and CDR2 SVGAGI come from the germline V gene. V lost 0 bases and J 2 bases, leaving 13 bases between the germline ends. This CDR3 is built from 16 residues. Written as DNA, the CDR3 is TGTGCCAGCAGTTACTCTCGGGGGCTTGGTCAAGAGACCCAGTACTTC. It yields the protein CASSYSRGLGQETQYF.

The chain is built from TRBV25-1 and TRBJ1-1, with 9 bases aligning to TRBD1. The germline V gene encodes CDR1 MGHDK and CDR2 SYGVNS. CDR3 length: 11 residues. V trimming: 5 bases; J trimming: 10 bases; junction bases outside the gene matches: 2. CDR3 loop: CASSYRGPAFF. The CDR3 DNA is TGTGCCAGCAGTTACAGGGGGCCAGCTTTCTTT.

The V call is TRBV18, the J call TRBJ1-2, with a weak D call TRBD1 (6 bases). V dropped 3 bases and J dropped 4 bases, with 12 bases sitting between them. Germline loops: CDR1 KGHSH, CDR2 LQKENI. This CDR3 contains 14 residues. CDR3 nucleotides: TGTGCCAGCTCACCGTCTGGGGGGGCCTATGGCTACACCTTC. Its translation is CASSPSGGAYGYTF.